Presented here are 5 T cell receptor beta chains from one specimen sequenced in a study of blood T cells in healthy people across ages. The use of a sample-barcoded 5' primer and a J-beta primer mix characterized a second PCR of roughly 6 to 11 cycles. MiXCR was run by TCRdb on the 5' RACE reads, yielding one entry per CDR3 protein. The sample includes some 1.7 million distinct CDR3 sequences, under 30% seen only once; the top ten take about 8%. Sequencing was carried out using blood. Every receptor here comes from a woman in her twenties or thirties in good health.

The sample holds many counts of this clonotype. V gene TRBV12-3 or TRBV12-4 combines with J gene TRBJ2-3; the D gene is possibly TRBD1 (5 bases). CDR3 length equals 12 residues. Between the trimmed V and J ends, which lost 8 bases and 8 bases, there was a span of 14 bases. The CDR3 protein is CASGSGGATQYF. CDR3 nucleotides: TGTGCCAGCGGATCCGGTGGGGCTACGCAGTATTTT.

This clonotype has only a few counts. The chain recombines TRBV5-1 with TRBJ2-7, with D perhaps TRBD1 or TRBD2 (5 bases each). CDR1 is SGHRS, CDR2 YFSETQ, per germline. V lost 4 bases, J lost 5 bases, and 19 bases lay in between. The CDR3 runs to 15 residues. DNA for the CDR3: TGCGCCAGCAGCGTTACGGGACCCGATTTGGACGAGCAGTACTTC. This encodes CASSVTGPDLDEQYF.

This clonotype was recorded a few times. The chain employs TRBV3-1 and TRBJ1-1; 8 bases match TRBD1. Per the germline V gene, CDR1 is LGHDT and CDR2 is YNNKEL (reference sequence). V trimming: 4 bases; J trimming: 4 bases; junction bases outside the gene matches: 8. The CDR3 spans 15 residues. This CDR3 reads CASSPWTGRGTEAFF. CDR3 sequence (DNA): TGTGCCAGCAGCCCCTGGACAGGGCGGGGCACTGAAGCTTTCTTT.

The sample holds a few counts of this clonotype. In DNA, the CDR3 is TGTGCCAGCTCACCACCGGGGACAGTTAACAATGAGCAGTTCTTC. This sequence encodes CASSPPGTVNNEQFF. The gene calls are TRBV18 and TRBJ2-1, with TRBD1 matching over 7 bases. This CDR3 has 15 amino acids. The V gene end was trimmed by 0 bases and the J gene end by 5 bases; junction bases not matched to a gene: 4. In germline, CDR1 is KGHSH, CDR2 LQKENI.

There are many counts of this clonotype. The CDR3 reads CASSYNGQGIDEQFF. Here the CDR3 DNA reads TGTGCCAGCAGTTATAATGGACAGGGTATCGATGAGCAGTTCTTC. V and J are TRBV12-3 or TRBV12-4 and TRBJ2-1; 8 nucleotides agree with TRBD1. The CDR3 length is 15 residues. V lost 4 bases, J lost 8 bases, and 10 bases stayed unmatched.